The 27 T cell receptor beta chains in this list originate from one sample, sequenced in a study of T cells after yellow fever vaccination. TCRdb passed the 5' RACE reads through MiXCR, listing each CDR3 protein once. Among hundreds of thousands of distinct CDR3 sequences, around a sixth were seen once, and the ten largest hold approximately 15%. This specimen consisted of PBMCs, obtained about 5 days after the first yellow fever vaccination. The source of these receptors is a man aged 18 to 30 who received the YFV17D yellow fever vaccine.

This chain links TRBV4-1 with TRBJ2-7; 7 bases are shared with TRBD1. Germline CDR1 reads MGHRA; CDR2 reads YSYEKL. V trimming: 2 bases; J trimming: 7 bases; junction bases outside the gene matches: 5. The CDR3 extends over 13 amino acids. CDR3 residues: CASSQKTGWEQYV. In DNA, the CDR3 is TGCGCCAGCAGCCAAAAGACAGGGTGGGAGCAGTACGTC.

This clonotype was counted between two and nine times. The V and J genes are TRBV5-4 and TRBJ2-7; 7 bases match TRBD2. V was pared by 5 bases and J by 2 bases, with 4 bases of the junction left unmatched. The CDR3 length is 13 residues. The V gene's germline CDR1 is SGHNT and CDR2 YYREEE (reference sequence). The CDR3 sequence: CASRLAGAYEQYF. The CDR3 DNA reads as TGTGCCAGCAGACTTGCGGGGGCCTACGAGCAGTACTTC.

In this sample, this clonotype turned up a few times. The chain carries TRBV2 and TRBJ2-1, with D unclear. V was shortened by 6 bases and J by 7 bases, with 13 bases between the two germline ends. The CDR3 extends over 13 amino acids. Germline V lookup: CDR1 SNHLY, CDR2 FYNNEI. CDR3 sequence reads: CASRATSRNEQFF. CDR3 DNA: TGTGCCAGCAGGGCTACCTCTCGAAATGAGCAGTTCTTC. The variable domain in full, with the rest retrieved from reference TRBV2 and TRBJ2-1, is EPEVTQTPSHQVTQMGQEVILRCVPISNHLYFYWYRQILGQKVEFLVSFYNNEISEKSEIFDDQFSVERPDGSNFTLKIRSTKLEDSAMYFCASRATSRNEQFFGPGTRLTVL.

This chain connects TRBV12-3 or TRBV12-4 to TRBJ1-2; 8 nucleotides match TRBD1. The CDR3 is 15 amino acids. Trimming took 3 bases from V and 8 from J; bases not matched to a gene: 11. For the CDR3, the DNA is TGTGCCAGCAGTTTGGTCTTGCAGGGGGCGGGGGGCTACACCTTC. Its translation is CASSLVLQGAGGYTF.

The chain uses TRBV10-3 and TRBJ1-1; D remains unclear. V lost 3 bases to trimming and J lost 0 bases, with 11 bases between them. CDR3 length: 15 residues. From germline, CDR1 is ENHRY and CDR2 SYGVKD. The CDR3 spells CAISDGTGMNTEAFF. In nucleotides, the CDR3 is TGTGCCATCAGTGATGGTACGGGGATGAACACTGAAGCTTTCTTT.

This CDR3 reads CASSFLRGGRGNEQFF. CDR3 DNA sequence: TGTGCCAGCAGCTTTCTTCGGGGGGGCCGAGGAAATGAGCAGTTCTTC. The chain is built from TRBV7-9 and TRBJ2-1; TRBD2 matches 8 bases. Unmatched junction bases numbered 11, after V lost 3 bases and J lost 7 bases. This CDR3 comprises 16 residues. Germline loops: CDR1 SEHNR, CDR2 FQNEAQ (reference sequence).

This clonotype was seen a handful of times. This chain links TRBV6-6 with TRBJ1-1; D not certain. This CDR3 contains 11 residues. The V and J ends lost 2 bases and 6 bases respectively, with 4 bases between them. Germline V gene sequence: CDR1 MNHNY, CDR2 SVGAGI (reference sequence). The CDR3 region is CASSYRAEAFF. The DNA of the CDR3 is TGTGCCAGCAGTTACAGGGCTGAAGCTTTCTTT.

The rearrangement joins TRBV4-1 to TRBJ1-6; 7 bases are a match to TRBD1. CDR1 MGHRA and CDR2 YSYEKL come from the germline V gene. V lost 1 base, J lost 7 bases, and 7 bases stayed unmatched. This CDR3 has 16 amino acids. Here the CDR3 reads CASSQATGSRNSPLHF. DNA for the CDR3: TGCGCCAGCAGCCAAGCGACAGGGTCCCGAAATTCACCCCTCCACTTT.

This chain connects TRBV18 to TRBJ1-5, with D possibly TRBD1 on 5 matching bases. Germline CDR1 and CDR2: KGHSH and LQKENI. The CDR3 loop spans 17 amino acids. V was pared by 4 bases and J by 5 bases, with 21 bases between. CDR3 protein: CASSRVKGGAPYQPQHF. DNA of the CDR3: TGTGCCAGCTCACGCGTAAAAGGAGGGGCTCCCTATCAGCCCCAGCATTTT.

The J gene is TRBJ2-1, the V gene TRBV10-3, with 7 bases matching TRBD2. This CDR3 contains 15 residues. The germline V gene has CDR1 ENHRY and CDR2 SYGVKD. Unmatched junction bases numbered 13, after V lost 6 bases and J lost 8 bases. The CDR3 region is CAIRATSVLVHEQFF. CDR3 sequence (DNA): TGTGCCATCAGAGCAACTAGCGTCCTTGTGCATGAGCAGTTCTTC.

This clonotype occurred a few times. V usage is TRBV5-1 and J usage is TRBJ2-5; weak D call: TRBD2 (5 bases). The CDR3 covers 14 residues. V was shortened by 4 bases and J by 5 bases, with 15 bases between the two germline ends. Germline V gene lookup returns CDR1 SGHRS and CDR2 YFSETQ. The CDR3 reads CASSARGLSETQYF. DNA of the CDR3: TGCGCCAGCAGCGCCAGAGGGCTTAGCGAGACCCAGTACTTC.

The rearrangement uses TRBV7-9 and TRBJ1-1; TRBD1 aligns across 8 bases. J lost 11 bases, V lost 0 bases, and 8 bases had no gene match. Germline V gives CDR1 SEHNR, CDR2 FQNEAQ (reference sequence). This CDR3 contains 14 residues. CDR3 sequence: CASSLAGQGAMAFF. The CDR3 DNA sequence: TGTGCCAGCAGCTTAGCCGGGCAGGGGGCGATGGCTTTCTTT.

J is TRBJ1-5 and V is TRBV10-3; 10 bases agree with TRBD1. This CDR3 has 17 residues. With V trimmed by 2 bases and J by 5 bases, 9 bases remained unmatched. Germline loops: CDR1 ENHRY, CDR2 SYGVKD. CDR3 DNA: TGTGCCATCAGTGAGGGGACCGGGACAGGGGCCCATCAGCCCCAGCATTTT. Encoded protein: CAISEGTGTGAHQPQHF.

V usage is TRBV7-9 and J usage is TRBJ2-6, with 7 bases matching TRBD1. The CDR3 loop spans 16 amino acids. The trim removed 7 bases at V and 0 bases at J, leaving 6 bases unmatched. Per germline, CDR1 SEHNR and CDR2 FQNEAQ (reference sequence). The CDR3 spells CASTRTGASGANVLTF. The CDR3 region has the DNA TGTGCCAGCACCAGAACAGGGGCCTCTGGGGCCAACGTCCTGACTTTC.

This clonotype was detected many times. This chain connects TRBV12-3 or TRBV12-4 to TRBJ2-5; 8 bases line up with TRBD1. CDR3 size: 15 residues. Losses at the gene ends were 3 bases for V and 4 bases for J; bases not matched to a gene: 7. CDR3 residues: CASSLGAGTGETQYF. The CDR3 DNA follows: TGTGCCAGCAGTTTGGGAGCCGGGACAGGAGAGACCCAGTACTTC.

This clonotype was observed at least ten times. This sequence joins TRBV7-2 and TRBJ2-3, with unresolved D. CDR3 length: 14 residues. CDR1 and CDR2 from the germline V gene are SGHTA and FQGNSA. Trimming shortened V by 5 bases and J by 3 bases, and 12 bases separated the two germline ends. The CDR3 nucleotides are TGTGCCAGCAGCCCCTCGCGGTGGACAGATACGCAGTATTTT. Residues: CASSPSRWTDTQYF.

In this sample, this clonotype turned up once. Its ends do not fully match the called genes, so a read error is possible. The V and J genes are TRBV3-1 and TRBJ2-3, with 7 bases matching TRBD2. Looked up from germline, CDR1 is LGHDT and CDR2 is YNNKEL (reference sequence). The CDR3 covers 14 residues. The CDR3 DNA follows: TGTGCCAGCAGCCTTCTGACCGCGGGGGATACGCAGTTTTTT. Translated: CASSLLTAGDTQFF.

This clonotype was seen a few times. The chain links TRBV5-6 to TRBJ2-7; 8 positions agree with TRBD2. Germline V gene data show CDR1 as SGHDT and CDR2 as YYEEEE. The CDR3 has 14 residues. V lost 5 bases to trimming and J lost 5 bases; unmatched junction nucleotides: 9. CDR3 DNA sequence: TGTGCCAGCAGTCCGGCGGGGGGTATACACGAGCAGTACTTC. Its translation: CASSPAGGIHEQYF.

The V and J genes are TRBV9 and TRBJ2-5; TRBD1 aligns across 10 bases. The V gene end was trimmed by 4 bases and the J gene end by 5 bases; junction bases not matched to a gene: 14. Germline CDR1 is SGDLS and CDR2 is YYNGEE. The length of the CDR3 is 17 residues. CDR3 sequence: CASSPRGGTGDMETQYF. The CDR3 nucleotides are TGTGCCAGCAGCCCAAGGGGTGGGACAGGGGATATGGAGACCCAGTACTTC.

This clonotype was seen a few times. J is TRBJ1-5 and V is TRBV6-5; D call uncertain. This CDR3 spans 14 amino acids. Germline lookup yields CDR1 MNHEY and CDR2 SVGAGI. V was cut by 0 bases and J by 7 bases, with 10 bases left in between. The CDR3 spells CASSYSQFGQPQHF. The DNA of the CDR3 is TGTGCCAGCAGTTACTCGCAATTTGGGCAGCCCCAGCATTTT.

The V gene is TRBV18, the J gene TRBJ1-2; a possible D gene is TRBD1 (6 bases). Germline V CDR1 and CDR2: KGHSH, LQKENI. This CDR3 contains 14 residues. V was pared by 2 bases and J by 5 bases, with 12 bases between. This CDR3 is CASSPLEGGYGYTF. As DNA, the CDR3 is TGTGCCAGCTCACCATTGGAGGGGGGATATGGCTACACCTTC.

The V and J genes are TRBV6-6 and TRBJ2-7; weak D call: TRBD1 (5 bases). The CDR3 has 11 amino acids. From germline, CDR1 is MNHNY and CDR2 SVGAGI (reference sequence). The V gene lost 6 bases and the J gene lost 4 bases, with 7 bases spanning the gap. The CDR3 loop reads CASRRTYEQYF. CDR3 DNA sequence: TGTGCCAGCAGACGGACATACGAGCAGTACTTC.

This clonotype turned up a few times. The chain joins TRBV5-1 to TRBJ1-3; D not certain. Deletions cut 7 bases from V and 3 bases from J, with 14 bases between. The CDR3 contains 14 residues. Per germline, CDR1 SGHRS and CDR2 YFSETQ. The CDR3 is CASSAGSGGNTIYF. The DNA of the CDR3 is TGCGCCAGCTCTGCGGGATCGGGTGGAAACACCATATATTTT.

This clonotype was seen ten or more times. The chain couples TRBV20-1 to TRBJ1-2, with D hard to call. Germline-derived CDR1 and CDR2 are DFQATT and SNEGSKA (reference sequence). V dropped 3 bases and J dropped 0 bases, with 11 bases sitting between them. The CDR3 consists of 14 residues. As DNA, the CDR3 is TGCAGTGCTAGTGTCCCGGGATCTAACTATGGCTACACCTTC. It yields the protein CSASVPGSNYGYTF.

This chain links TRBV6-1 with TRBJ2-7, with a tentative D call TRBD2 (5 bases). From germline, CDR1 is MNHNS and CDR2 SASEGT. The CDR3 length is 14 residues. The V gene lost 1 base and the J gene lost 6 bases, with 13 bases spanning the gap. The CDR3 reads CASSEVGPGGEQYV. In DNA form, the CDR3 reads TGTGCCAGCAGTGAAGTTGGCCCCGGAGGCGAGCAGTACGTC.

This chain uses TRBV6-1 with TRBJ1-1; D gene ambiguous. CDR1 and CDR2 from the germline V gene are MNHNS and SASEGT. The CDR3 runs to 12 residues. Trimming removed 6 bases from V and 6 bases from J, with 11 bases in between. This CDR3 is CASSGGTAEAFF. The CDR3 DNA is TGTGCCAGCAGCGGAGGTACGGCTGAAGCTTTCTTT.

This clonotype was found many times. The genes are TRBV11-2 and TRBJ1-2; 8 nucleotides match TRBD1. The CDR3 contains 15 residues. Germline V CDR1 and CDR2: SGHAT, FQNNGV. V shed 4 bases, J shed 2 bases, and the junction held 6 bases outside the gene matches. The CDR3 loop reads CASSSIRTGNYGYTF. The CDR3 DNA sequence: TGTGCCAGCAGCTCGATCCGGACAGGGAACTATGGCTACACCTTC.